The clone carrying this T cell receptor beta chain showed up just a few times. Its antigen is not known. The data stem from a study of T cells in Graves' hyperthyroidism and ophthalmopathy. TCR beta CDR3 sequences were amplified from RNA transcripts. The HTBI primer set drove a first-round RT-PCR of the TCR CDR3. A single record per CDR3 protein comes from TCRdb applying MiXCR to the multiplex PCR reads. The sample contains 700,000 or so distinct CDR3 sequences, around 15% of which appear only once. Germline V gives CDR1 KGHSH, CDR2 LQKENI. The CDR3 spans 17 residues. With V trimmed by 0 bases and J by 5 bases, 9 bases remained unmatched. Hyperthyroidism was newly diagnosed in patients aged 18 to 65 (duration under 2 months). Notes on the study in general: Separating ophthalmopathy from stable hyperthyroidism was achieved by a 13 V-J model.

This TCR was sampled from a man between 18 and 29 years old with Graves' hyperthyroidism. Sequenced input: blood. The rearrangement joins TRBV18 to TRBJ2-1; 8 positions match TRBD1. The CDR3 region has the DNA TGTGCCAGCTCACCACCTGGGCAGGGGGCACTAAACAATGAGCAGTTCTTC. This gives the protein CASSPPGQGALNNEQFF.